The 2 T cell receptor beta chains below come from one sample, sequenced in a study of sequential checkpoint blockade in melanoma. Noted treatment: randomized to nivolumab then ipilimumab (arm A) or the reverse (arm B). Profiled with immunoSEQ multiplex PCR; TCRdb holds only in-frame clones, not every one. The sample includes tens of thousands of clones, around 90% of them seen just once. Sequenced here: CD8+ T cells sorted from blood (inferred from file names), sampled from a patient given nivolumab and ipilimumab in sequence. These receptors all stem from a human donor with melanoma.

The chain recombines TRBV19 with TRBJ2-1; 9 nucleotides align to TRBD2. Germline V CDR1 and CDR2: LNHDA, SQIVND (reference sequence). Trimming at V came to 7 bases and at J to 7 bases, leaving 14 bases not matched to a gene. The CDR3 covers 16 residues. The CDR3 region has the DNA TGTGCCAGTACCGCGACTAGCGGAGGCCTTTTGAATGAGCAGTTCTTC. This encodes CASTATSGGLLNEQFF.

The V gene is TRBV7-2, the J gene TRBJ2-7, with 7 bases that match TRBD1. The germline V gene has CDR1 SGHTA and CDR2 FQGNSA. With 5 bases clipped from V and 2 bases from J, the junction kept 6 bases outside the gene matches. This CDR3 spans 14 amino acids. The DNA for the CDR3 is TGTGCCAGCAGCCCCCCGGACAGGCCCTACGAGCAGTACTTC. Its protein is CASSPPDRPYEQYF.